This note documents a single T cell receptor beta chain sequence. No antigen is known for it. Sequenced by immunoSEQ multiplex PCR; TCRdb stores in-frame clones only, minus some. The sample yields roughly 140,000 clones, over 80% seen once. These data come from a study of T cell responses to AZD1222 COVID-19 vaccine. Trimming took 6 bases from V and 4 from J, leaving 19 bases between them. Germline assignment: CDR1 LNHDA and CDR2 SQIVND (reference sequence). The CDR3 runs to 15 residues. Overall study findings and caveats: There were mostly white British donors and more females than males, and clonal diversity was possibly underestimated.

This TCR was sampled from an adult who received the AZD1222 COVID-19 vaccine. The rearrangement joins TRBV19 to TRBJ2-7; possibly TRBD1 for D (6 bases). The source was peripheral blood, collected 28 days after the second AZD1222 dose. CDR3 coding DNA: TGTGCCAGTAGCATATCACAGGGATCCCCGTACGAGCAGTACTTC. It translates to CASSISQGSPYEQYF.